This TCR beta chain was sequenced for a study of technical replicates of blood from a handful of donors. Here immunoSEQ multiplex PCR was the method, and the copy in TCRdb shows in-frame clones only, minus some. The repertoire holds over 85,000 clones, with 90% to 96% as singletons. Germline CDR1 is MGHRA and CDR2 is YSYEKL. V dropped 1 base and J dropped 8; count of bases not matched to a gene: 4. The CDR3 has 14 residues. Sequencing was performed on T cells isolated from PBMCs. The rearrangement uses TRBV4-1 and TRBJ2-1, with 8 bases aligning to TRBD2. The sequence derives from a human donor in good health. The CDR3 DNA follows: TGCGCCAGCAGCCAAGGGACTAGCTCTTATGAGCAGTTCTTC. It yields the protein CASSQGTSSYEQFF.